These 24 T cell receptor beta chains originate from one sample sequenced in a study of blood T cell repertoires in COVID-19. Assay used: immunoSEQ multiplex PCR; TCRdb lists only in-frame clones, some missing. The table records a few hundred thousand clones, 75% to 90% of them present only once. Sequences were obtained from peripheral blood. The receptor set was obtained from a man aged 25-45 years with acute or convalescent COVID-19.

The chain has TRBV6-1 and TRBJ2-1; 13 nucleotides align to TRBD2. This CDR3 comprises 20 residues. Germline trimming cut 4 bases from V and 1 base from J; bases unmatched to any gene: 13. Germline V gene data show CDR1 as MNHNS and CDR2 as SASEGT. The CDR3 region is CASSVRTSGSTGTSYNEQFF. The CDR3 DNA sequence: TGTGCCAGCAGTGTAAGGACTAGCGGGAGTACCGGAACTTCCTACAATGAGCAGTTCTTC.

The CDR3 DNA sequence: TGTGCCAGCAGCGTAGAGACAGGGTCCACAGATACGCAGTATTTT. Its translation: CASSVETGSTDTQYF. This rearrangement joins TRBV9 to TRBJ2-3, with 7 bases matching TRBD1. The V segment lost 0 bases and the J segment 2 bases; nucleotides outside the gene matches: 3. The germline V gene encodes CDR1 SGDLS and CDR2 YYNGEE. This CDR3 region has 15 residues.

J is TRBJ2-7 and V is TRBV15; D possibly corresponds to TRBD2 (6 bases). Trimming stripped 0 bases from V and 0 bases from J, with 9 bases between. The length of the CDR3 is 15 residues. Germline values: CDR1 LNHNV, CDR2 YYDKDF (reference sequence). This chain's CDR3 is CATSRERDFSYEQYF. The CDR3 DNA reads as TGTGCCACCAGCAGAGAACGGGACTTCTCCTACGAGCAGTACTTC. The variable domain in full, with the rest retrieved from reference TRBV15 and TRBJ2-7, is DAMVIQNPRYQVTQFGKPVTLSCSQTLNHNVMYWYQQKSSQAPKLLFHYYDKDFNNEADTPDNFQSRRPNTSFCFLDIRSPGLGDTAMYLCATSRERDFSYEQYFGPGTRLTVT.

V usage is TRBV27 and J usage is TRBJ1-1; 10 bases are shared with TRBD1. Per the germline V gene, CDR1 is MNHEY and CDR2 is SMNVEV (reference sequence). The ends lost 8 bases at V and 4 bases at J; junction bases unmatched: 10. The CDR3 has 15 amino acids. The CDR3 sequence is CASLGFGTGATEAFF. In DNA form, the CDR3 reads TGTGCCAGCCTTGGTTTCGGGACAGGGGCCACTGAAGCTTTCTTT.

This sequence joins TRBV30 and TRBJ2-7; 8 positions match TRBD1. The CDR3 consists of 12 residues. Germline V CDR1 and CDR2: GTSNPN, SVGIG (reference sequence). After removal of 5 bases from V and 9 bases from J, the junction contained 9 bases not matched to a gene. The CDR3: CAWGWTGNLQYF. The CDR3 DNA sequence: TGTGCCTGGGGGTGGACAGGGAACCTGCAGTACTTC.

The chain uses TRBV5-6 and TRBJ1-4, with 7 nucleotides matching TRBD1. CDR1 is SGHDT and CDR2 is YYEEEE in the germline V gene. Losses at the gene ends were 0 bases for V and 8 bases for J; bases not matched to a gene: 4. The CDR3 is 14 amino acids. The CDR3 reads CASSLGRGFEKLFF. CDR3 in DNA: TGTGCCAGCAGCTTGGGCAGGGGGTTCGAAAAACTGTTTTTT.

This clone was picked up a small number of times. V is TRBV5-5 and J is TRBJ2-7; 8 positions agree with TRBD1. V lost 3 bases, J lost 4 bases, and 0 bases stayed unmatched. The CDR3 covers 12 residues. Germline V gene data show CDR1 as SGHKS and CDR2 as YYEKEE (reference sequence). CDR3 protein: CASSWTGYEQYF. CDR3 DNA sequence: TGTGCCAGCAGCTGGACAGGGTACGAGCAGTACTTC.

The chain employs TRBV5-6 and TRBJ2-5, with D possibly matching TRBD2 (6 bases). The V gene's germline CDR1 is SGHDT and CDR2 YYEEEE. The ends were cut back, 2 bases at V and 2 bases at J, with 19 bases in the middle. The CDR3 is made up of 17 amino acids. This CDR3 reads CASSFEGAGPRQETQYF. CDR3 sequence (DNA): TGTGCCAGCAGCTTTGAAGGTGCGGGACCTAGACAAGAGACCCAGTACTTC.

This chain joins TRBV28 and TRBJ1-2, with a tentative D call TRBD1 (6 bases). The V and J ends lost 5 bases and 12 bases respectively, with 28 bases between them. The CDR3 is 16 amino acids. Per germline, CDR1 MDHEN and CDR2 SYDVKM. CDR3 region: CASSPPGRQGRDMDTF. CDR3 coding DNA: TGTGCCAGCAGTCCACCCGGTAGGCAGGGGAGGGATATGGACACCTTC.

This chain links TRBV28 with TRBJ1-2; 7 nucleotides align to TRBD1. This CDR3 has 16 residues. Trimming removed 6 bases from V and 0 bases from J; junction bases left unmatched: 10. The germline V gene has CDR1 MDHEN and CDR2 SYDVKM. In nucleotides, the CDR3 is TGTGCCAGCAGCTACCGTCGGGACAGCCCTAACTATGGCTACACCTTC. Its translation is CASSYRRDSPNYGYTF.

Notes on this clone: Other DNA sequences of this sample code for an identical CDR3. The chain has TRBV11-2 and TRBJ1-1, with TRBD1 as a possible D gene (5 bases). The CDR3 sequence is 13 residues long. Germline lookup yields CDR1 SGHAT and CDR2 FQNNGV. Trimming removed 1 base at V and 4 bases at J, with 7 bases between. The CDR3 spells CASSLGRATEAFF. CDR3 DNA: TGTGCCAGCAGCTTAGGCAGGGCCACTGAAGCTTTCTTT.

The rearrangement uses TRBV18 and TRBJ1-5; 9 bases are a match to TRBD1. The V gene's germline CDR1 is KGHSH and CDR2 LQKENI. The CDR3 runs 15 residues. V was pared by 6 bases and J by 6 bases, with 9 bases of the junction left unmatched. The CDR3 loop is CASSQGQGPGQPQHF. The CDR3 DNA reads TGTGCCAGCTCCCAGGGACAGGGCCCAGGTCAGCCCCAGCATTTT.

The rearrangement links TRBV2 to TRBJ2-3; TRBD2 matches at 16 bases. The CDR3 is 19 residues long. The ends lost 6 bases at V and 0 bases at J; junction bases unmatched: 9. CDR1 is SNHLY and CDR2 is FYNNEI in the germline V gene. Here the CDR3 reads CASRAGLAGGPSSTDTQYF. Written as DNA, the CDR3 is TGTGCCAGCAGGGCGGGACTAGCGGGGGGGCCATCTAGCACAGATACGCAGTATTTT.

Written as DNA, the CDR3 is TGTGCCAGCAGGCATGGCCGCCGGGATAACACTGAAGCTTTCTTT. This encodes CASRHGRRDNTEAFF. The rearrangement links TRBV3-1 (or the pseudogene TRBV3-2) to TRBJ1-1; D remains ambiguous. V was shortened by 6 bases and J by 2 bases, with 16 bases between the two germline ends. This CDR3 has 15 residues. The germline CDR1 and CDR2 sequences are LGHDT and YNNKEL (reference sequence).

The V and J genes are TRBV10-3 and TRBJ2-7, with 9 bases fitting TRBD2. V dropped 3 bases and J dropped 4; count of bases not matched to a gene: 13. The CDR3 extends over 17 amino acids. The germline CDR1 and CDR2 sequences are ENHRY and SYGVKD. CDR3 amino acids: CAISDRAPGLAGYEQYF. The CDR3 nucleotides are TGTGCCATCAGTGATCGCGCCCCGGGACTAGCCGGATACGAGCAGTACTTC.

V and J are TRBV2 and TRBJ2-5, with D maybe TRBD1 (5 bases). The CDR3 extends over 9 amino acids. The V gene's germline CDR1 is SNHLY and CDR2 FYNNEI. CDR3 protein: CTPRGTQYF. As DNA, the CDR3 is TGTACTCCTAGGGGGACCCAGTACTTC.

The chain is built from TRBV6-5 and TRBJ1-1; no definite D call. Trimming removed 7 bases at V and 2 bases at J, with 14 bases between. The CDR3 is made up of 14 amino acids. Germline CDR1 MNHEY, CDR2 SVGAGI. The CDR3 protein is CASNLGRFNTEAFF. In DNA form, the CDR3 reads TGTGCCAGCAATTTGGGGAGATTTAACACTGAAGCTTTCTTT.

This clone was seen just once. V and J are TRBV7-9 and TRBJ2-7; weak D call: TRBD1 (6 bases). The length of the CDR3 is 16 residues. The germline gives CDR1 SEHNR, CDR2 FQNEAQ (reference sequence). V was shortened by 5 bases and J by 2 bases, with 19 bases between the two germline ends. The CDR3, as DNA: TGTGCCAGCAGCCCTTTCAGGGGACCCCTTACCTACGAGCAGTACTTC. Its protein is CASSPFRGPLTYEQYF.

The V and J genes are TRBV12-3 or TRBV12-4 and TRBJ1-2; a possible D gene is TRBD1 (5 bases). The CDR3 extends over 13 amino acids. V was shortened by 4 bases and J by 4 bases, with 10 bases between the two germline ends. The CDR3 region is CASSWQGTYGYTF. As DNA, the CDR3 is TGTGCCAGCAGTTGGCAGGGTACCTATGGCTACACCTTC.

The gene calls are TRBV5-6 and TRBJ1-4, with TRBD1 as a possible D gene (6 bases). The germline gives CDR1 SGHDT, CDR2 YYEEEE. The CDR3 has 16 residues. The V gene lost 0 bases and the J gene lost 4 bases, with 13 bases spanning the gap. CDR3 protein: CASSLAGARVNEKLFF. DNA for the CDR3: TGTGCCAGCAGCTTGGCAGGGGCCCGTGTTAATGAAAAACTGTTTTTT.

V is TRBV21-1 and J is TRBJ2-7; the D segment call TRBD2 is taken from the table without a DNA check. TRBV21-1 is labeled a pseudogene. The CDR3 extends over 13 amino acids. CDR3 residues: CASILAGVSEQYF. CDR3 nucleotide sequence: TGTGCCAGCATACTAGCGGGAGTTAGCGAGCAGTACTTC.

The genes are TRBV6-4 and TRBJ1-2; TRBD1 agrees at 7 bases. CDR3 length: 17 residues. Per the germline V gene, CDR1 is MRHNA and CDR2 is SNTAGT. V lost 2 bases to trimming and J lost 2 bases; unmatched junction nucleotides: 11. Here the CDR3 reads CASSDGGPGQRNYGYTF. The CDR3 nucleotides are TGTGCCAGCAGTGACGGAGGACCGGGACAGCGAAACTATGGCTACACCTTC.

The CDR3 coding sequence is TGTGCCAGTTCTTCCTACTACATGACTGGAAACACCATATATTTT. Residues: CASSSYYMTGNTIYF. This chain joins TRBV19 and TRBJ1-3, with D unresolved. V was trimmed by 8 bases and J by 2 bases, leaving 16 bases between them. The CDR3 totals 15 residues. The germline V gene has CDR1 LNHDA and CDR2 SQIVND (reference sequence).

The count of this clone is one. CDR3 bases: TGTGCCAGCAGCCAAGAGTCCCCTGCGGAGAAGTTGGACACCATATATTTT. Its protein product is CASSQESPAEKLDTIYF. The chain uses TRBV14 and TRBJ1-3, with D unresolved. CDR3 length: 17 residues. Deletions cut 0 bases from V and 8 bases from J, with 20 bases between. Germline CDR1 reads SGHDN; CDR2 reads FVKESK.